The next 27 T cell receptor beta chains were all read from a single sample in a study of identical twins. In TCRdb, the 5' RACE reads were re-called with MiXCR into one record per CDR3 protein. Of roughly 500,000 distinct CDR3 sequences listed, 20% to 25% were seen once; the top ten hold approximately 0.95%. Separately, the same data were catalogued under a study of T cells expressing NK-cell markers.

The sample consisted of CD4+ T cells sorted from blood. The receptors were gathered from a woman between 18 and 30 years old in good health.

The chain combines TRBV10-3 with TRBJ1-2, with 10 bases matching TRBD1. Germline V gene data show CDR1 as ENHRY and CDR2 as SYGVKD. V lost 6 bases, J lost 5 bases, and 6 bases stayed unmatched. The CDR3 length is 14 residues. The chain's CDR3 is CAIRPDRGGYGYTF. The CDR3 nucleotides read TGTGCCATCAGGCCGGACAGGGGGGGGTATGGCTACACCTTC.

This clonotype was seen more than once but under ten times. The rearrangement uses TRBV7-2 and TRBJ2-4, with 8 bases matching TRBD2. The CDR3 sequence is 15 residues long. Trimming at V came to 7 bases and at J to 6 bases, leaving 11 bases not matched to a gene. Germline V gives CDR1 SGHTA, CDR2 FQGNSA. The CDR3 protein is CASTPFSGGANIQYF. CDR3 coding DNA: TGTGCCAGCACCCCCTTCTCGGGGGGGGCAAACATTCAGTACTTC.

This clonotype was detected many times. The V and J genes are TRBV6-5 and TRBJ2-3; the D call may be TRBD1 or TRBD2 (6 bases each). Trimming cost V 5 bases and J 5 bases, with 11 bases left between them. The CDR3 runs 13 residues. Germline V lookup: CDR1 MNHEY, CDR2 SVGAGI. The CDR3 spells CASSNGGGDTQYF. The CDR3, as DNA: TGTGCCAGCAGTAACGGGGGCGGAGATACGCAGTATTTT.

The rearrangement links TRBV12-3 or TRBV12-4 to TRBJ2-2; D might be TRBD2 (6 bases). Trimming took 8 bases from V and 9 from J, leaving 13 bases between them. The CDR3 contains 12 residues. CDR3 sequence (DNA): TGTGCCAGCTTAGCGGAGGGGAGGGAGCTGTTTTTT. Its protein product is CASLAEGRELFF.

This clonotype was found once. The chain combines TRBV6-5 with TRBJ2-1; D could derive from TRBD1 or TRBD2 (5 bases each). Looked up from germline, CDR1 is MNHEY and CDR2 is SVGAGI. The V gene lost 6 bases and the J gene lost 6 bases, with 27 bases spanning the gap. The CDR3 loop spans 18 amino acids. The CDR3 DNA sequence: TGTGCCAGCAGCCATACCCGGGGCCCCGGCCGGTGGATCAATGAGCAGTTCTTC. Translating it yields CASSHTRGPGRWINEQFF.

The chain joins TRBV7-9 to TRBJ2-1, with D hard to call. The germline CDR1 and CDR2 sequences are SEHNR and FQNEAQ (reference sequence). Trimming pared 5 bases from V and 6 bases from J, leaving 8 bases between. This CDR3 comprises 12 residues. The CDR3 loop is CASSRVFNEQFF. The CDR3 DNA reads TGTGCCAGCAGCCGGGTCTTCAATGAGCAGTTCTTC.

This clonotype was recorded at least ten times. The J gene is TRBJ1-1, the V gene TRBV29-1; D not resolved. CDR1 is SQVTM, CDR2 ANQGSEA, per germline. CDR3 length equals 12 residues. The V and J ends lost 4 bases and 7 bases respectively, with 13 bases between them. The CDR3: CSVAGRQGEAFF. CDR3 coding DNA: TGCAGCGTTGCAGGACGTCAAGGTGAAGCTTTCTTT.

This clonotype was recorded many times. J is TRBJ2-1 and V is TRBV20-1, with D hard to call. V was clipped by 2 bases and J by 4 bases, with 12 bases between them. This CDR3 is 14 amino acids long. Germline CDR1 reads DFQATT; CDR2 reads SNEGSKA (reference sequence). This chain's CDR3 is CSARPQDQYNEQFF. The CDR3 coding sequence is TGCAGTGCTAGACCCCAGGACCAGTACAATGAGCAGTTCTTC.

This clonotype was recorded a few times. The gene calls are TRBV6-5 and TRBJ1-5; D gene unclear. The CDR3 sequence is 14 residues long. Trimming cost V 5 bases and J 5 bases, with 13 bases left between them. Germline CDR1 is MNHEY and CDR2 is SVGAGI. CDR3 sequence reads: CASSPSDWYQPQHF. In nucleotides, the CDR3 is TGTGCCAGCAGTCCCTCGGACTGGTATCAGCCCCAGCATTTT.

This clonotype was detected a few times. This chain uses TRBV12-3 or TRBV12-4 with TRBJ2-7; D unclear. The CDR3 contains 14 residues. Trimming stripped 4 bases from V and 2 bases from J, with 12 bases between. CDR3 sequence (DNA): TGTGCCAGCAGTTATCTGACTGATGCCTACGAGCAGTACTTC. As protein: CASSYLTDAYEQYF.

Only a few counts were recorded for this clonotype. The CDR3 region has the DNA TGTGCCAGCAGTTTCGGAGGCGAAAAACTGTTTTTT. Translation gives CASSFGGEKLFF. The V and J genes are TRBV12-3 or TRBV12-4 and TRBJ1-4, with unresolved D. Trimming pared 3 bases from V and 8 bases from J, leaving 7 bases between. The CDR3 has 12 amino acids.

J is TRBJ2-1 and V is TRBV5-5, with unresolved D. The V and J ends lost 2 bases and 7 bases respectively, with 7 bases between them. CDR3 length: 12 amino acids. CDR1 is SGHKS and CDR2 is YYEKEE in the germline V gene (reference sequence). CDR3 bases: TGTGCCAGCAGCTTTTGGCGGAATGAGCAGTTCTTC. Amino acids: CASSFWRNEQFF.

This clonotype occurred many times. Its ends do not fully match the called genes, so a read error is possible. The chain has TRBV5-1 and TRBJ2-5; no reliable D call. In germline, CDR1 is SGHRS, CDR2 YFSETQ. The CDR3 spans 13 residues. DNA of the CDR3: TGTGCCAGCAGCTTGGGCAGTCAAGAGACCCAGTACTTC. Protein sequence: CASSLGSQETQYF.

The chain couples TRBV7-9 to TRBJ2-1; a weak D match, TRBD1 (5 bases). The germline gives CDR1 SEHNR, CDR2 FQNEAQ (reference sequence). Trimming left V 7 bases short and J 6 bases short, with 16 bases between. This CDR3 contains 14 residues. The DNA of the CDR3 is TGTGCCAGCAATTCAGCAGATAGGGGCAATGAGCAGTTCTTC. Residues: CASNSADRGNEQFF.

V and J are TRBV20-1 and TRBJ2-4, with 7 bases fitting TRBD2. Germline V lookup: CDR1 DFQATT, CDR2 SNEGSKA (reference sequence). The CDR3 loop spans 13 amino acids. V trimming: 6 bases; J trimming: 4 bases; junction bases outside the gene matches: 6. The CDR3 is CSALSGGKNIQYF. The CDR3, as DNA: TGCAGTGCCCTCTCGGGGGGAAAAAACATTCAGTACTTC.

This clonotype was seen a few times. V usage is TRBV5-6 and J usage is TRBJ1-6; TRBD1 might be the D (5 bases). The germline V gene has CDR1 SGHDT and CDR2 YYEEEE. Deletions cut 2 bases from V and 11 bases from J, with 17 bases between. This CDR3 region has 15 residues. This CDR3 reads CASSFRAQGSTPLHF. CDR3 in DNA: TGTGCCAGCAGCTTTCGCGCGCAGGGATCGACACCCCTCCACTTT.

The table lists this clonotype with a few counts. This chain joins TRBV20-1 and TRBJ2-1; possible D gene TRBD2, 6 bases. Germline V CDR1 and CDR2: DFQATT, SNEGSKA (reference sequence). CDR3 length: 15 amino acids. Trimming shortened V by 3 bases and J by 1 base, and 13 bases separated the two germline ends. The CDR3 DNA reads TGCAGTGCTAGGGAGGGAGCCAATTCCTACAATGAGCAGTTCTTC. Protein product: CSAREGANSYNEQFF.

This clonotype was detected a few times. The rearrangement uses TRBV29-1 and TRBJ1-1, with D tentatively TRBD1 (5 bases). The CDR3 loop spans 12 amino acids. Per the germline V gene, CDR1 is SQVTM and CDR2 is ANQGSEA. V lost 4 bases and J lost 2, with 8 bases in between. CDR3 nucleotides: TGCAGCGTTGGAGGGGATAACACTGAAGCTTTCTTT. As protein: CSVGGDNTEAFF.

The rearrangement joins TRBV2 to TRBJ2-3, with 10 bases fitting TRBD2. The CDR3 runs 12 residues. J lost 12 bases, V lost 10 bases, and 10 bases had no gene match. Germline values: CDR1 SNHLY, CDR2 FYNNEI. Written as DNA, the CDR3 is TGTGCCACCAAGCTAGCGGGAGAGGAACAGTATTTT. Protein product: CATKLAGEEQYF.

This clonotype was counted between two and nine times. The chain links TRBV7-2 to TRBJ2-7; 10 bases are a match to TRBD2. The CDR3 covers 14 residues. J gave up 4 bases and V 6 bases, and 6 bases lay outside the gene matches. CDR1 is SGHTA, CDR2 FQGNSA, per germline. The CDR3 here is CASRRLAGEYEQYF. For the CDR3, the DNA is TGTGCCAGCAGAAGGCTAGCGGGAGAATACGAGCAGTACTTC. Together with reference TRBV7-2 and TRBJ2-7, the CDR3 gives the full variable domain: GAGVSQSPSNKVTEKGKDVELRCDPISGHTALYWYRQSLGQGLEFLIYFQGNSAPDKSGLPSDRFSAERTGGSVSTLTIQRTQQEDSAVYLCASRRLAGEYEQYFGPGTRLTVT.

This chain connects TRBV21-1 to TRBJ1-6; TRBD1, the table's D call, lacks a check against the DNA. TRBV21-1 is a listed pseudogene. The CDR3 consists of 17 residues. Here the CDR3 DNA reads TGTGCCAGCAGACCAAGGGGGGTTCTCCCCTATAATTCACCCCTCCACTTT. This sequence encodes CASRPRGVLPYNSPLHF.

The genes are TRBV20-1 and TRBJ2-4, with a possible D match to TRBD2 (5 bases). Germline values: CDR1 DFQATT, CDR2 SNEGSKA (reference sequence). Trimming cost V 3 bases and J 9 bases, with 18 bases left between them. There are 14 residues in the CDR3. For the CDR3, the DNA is TGCAGTGCTAGCTCCCGGGATCACCCATTCATTCAGTACTTC. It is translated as CSASSRDHPFIQYF.

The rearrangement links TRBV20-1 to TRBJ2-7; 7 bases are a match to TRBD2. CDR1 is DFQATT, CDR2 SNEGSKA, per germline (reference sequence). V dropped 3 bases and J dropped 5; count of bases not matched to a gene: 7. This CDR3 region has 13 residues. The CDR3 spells CSASIPGGDEQYF. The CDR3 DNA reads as TGCAGTGCTAGTATTCCGGGAGGAGACGAGCAGTACTTC.

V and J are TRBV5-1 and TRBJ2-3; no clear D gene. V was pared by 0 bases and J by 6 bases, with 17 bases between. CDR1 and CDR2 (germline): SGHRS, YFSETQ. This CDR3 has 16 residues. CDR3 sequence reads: CASSLDLSWGWDTQYF. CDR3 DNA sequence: TGCGCCAGCAGCTTGGATCTATCCTGGGGTTGGGATACGCAGTATTTT.

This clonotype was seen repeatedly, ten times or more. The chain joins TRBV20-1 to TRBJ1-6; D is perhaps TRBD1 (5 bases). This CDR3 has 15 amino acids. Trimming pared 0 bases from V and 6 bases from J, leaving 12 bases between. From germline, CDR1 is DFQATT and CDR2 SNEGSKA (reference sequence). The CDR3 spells CSARDPRGVNSPLHF. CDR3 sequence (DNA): TGCAGTGCTAGAGATCCGAGGGGTGTTAATTCACCCCTCCACTTT.

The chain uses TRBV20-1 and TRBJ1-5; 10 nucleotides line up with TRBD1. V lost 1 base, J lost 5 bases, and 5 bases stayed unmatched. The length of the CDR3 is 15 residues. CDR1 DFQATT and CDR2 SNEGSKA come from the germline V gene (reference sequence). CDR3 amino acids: CSARVTGGHHQPQHF. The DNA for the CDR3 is TGCAGTGCTAGAGTGACAGGGGGCCATCATCAGCCCCAGCATTTT.

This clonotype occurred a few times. In DNA, the CDR3 is TGCGCCAGCAGCTCCAGGGGGGACGGCTATAATTCACCCCTCCACTTT. This translates into CASSSRGDGYNSPLHF. This chain uses TRBV5-1 with TRBJ1-6; TRBD1 aligns across 7 bases. The junction had 6 bases not matched to a gene; V was cut back by 3 bases and J by 3 bases. CDR1 SGHRS and CDR2 YFSETQ come from the germline V gene. The CDR3 has 16 amino acids.